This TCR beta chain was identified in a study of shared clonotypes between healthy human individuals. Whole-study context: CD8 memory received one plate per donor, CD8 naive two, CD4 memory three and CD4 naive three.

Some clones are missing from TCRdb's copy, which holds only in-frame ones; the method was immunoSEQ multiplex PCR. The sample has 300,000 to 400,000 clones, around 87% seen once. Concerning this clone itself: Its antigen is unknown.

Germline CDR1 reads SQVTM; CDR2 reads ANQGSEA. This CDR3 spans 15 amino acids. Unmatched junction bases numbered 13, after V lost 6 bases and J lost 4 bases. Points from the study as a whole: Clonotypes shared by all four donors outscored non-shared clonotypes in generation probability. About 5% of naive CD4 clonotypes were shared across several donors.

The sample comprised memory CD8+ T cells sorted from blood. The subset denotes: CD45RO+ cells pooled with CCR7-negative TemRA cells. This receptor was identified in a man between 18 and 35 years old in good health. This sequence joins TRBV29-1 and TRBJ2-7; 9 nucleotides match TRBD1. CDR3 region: CSVRGTGTGLYEQYF. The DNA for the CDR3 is TGCAGCGTGAGGGGGACCGGGACAGGGTTATACGAGCAGTACTTC.